This entry lists 32 T cell receptor beta chains sequenced from one sample in a study of T cell repertoires in cytomegalovirus infection. TCRdb called the reads again in MiXCR, with one record for every CDR3 protein. The sample consists of 180,000 or so distinct CDR3 sequences, 17% of them appearing once. The sample comprised CD8+ T cells from PBMCs. These receptors were collected from a human donor in good health (CMV status not recorded). Some clones in this sample may be carry-over from other donors' samples.

The chain joins TRBV6-2 or TRBV6-3 to TRBJ1-1; D gene unclear. The CDR3 runs to 12 residues. Per the germline V gene, CDR1 is MNHEY and CDR2 is SVGEGT. V lost 3 bases, J lost 7 bases, and 9 bases lay in between. This CDR3 reads CASSYATNEAFF. The CDR3 coding sequence is TGTGCCAGCAGTTATGCCACAAATGAAGCTTTCTTT.

The V and J genes are TRBV7-2 and TRBJ2-5; D uncertain. The CDR3 is 14 residues long. V lost 1 base, J lost 5 bases, and 11 bases lay in between. Germline V gives CDR1 SGHTA, CDR2 FQGNSA. CDR3 amino acids: CASSLGPLRETQYF. CDR3 bases: TGTGCCAGCAGCTTAGGCCCCCTCCGTGAGACCCAGTACTTC.

J is TRBJ1-1 and V is TRBV6-5; D uncertain. The CDR3 contains 13 residues. CDR1 is MNHEY, CDR2 SVGAGI, per germline. V was clipped by 4 bases and J by 11 bases, with 17 bases between them. CDR3 sequence (DNA): TGTGCCAGCAGTTCCGGTGAGGCGTCGGCTGCTTTCTTT. Translation: CASSSGEASAAFF.

Only a few counts were recorded for this clonotype. CDR3: CASSPRRLTEETQYF. CDR3 sequence (DNA): TGTGCCAGCAGTCCCAGGCGGCTAACCGAAGAGACCCAGTACTTC. The chain has TRBV28 and TRBJ2-5; the D is unclear. Trimming removed 5 bases at V and 3 bases at J, with 16 bases between. Germline V CDR1 and CDR2: MDHEN, SYDVKM. The CDR3 has 15 amino acids.

This sequence joins TRBV7-9 and TRBJ2-1, with D perhaps TRBD2 (6 bases). V was clipped by 5 bases and J by 8 bases, with 16 bases between them. Germline CDR1 is SEHNR and CDR2 is FQNEAQ (reference sequence). The length of the CDR3 is 14 residues. The CDR3 sequence is CASSLGLPGDEQFF. For the CDR3, the DNA is TGTGCCAGCAGCCTCGGACTACCGGGGGATGAGCAGTTCTTC.

This clonotype turned up a few times. The chain has TRBV7-9 and TRBJ2-3, with a tentative D call TRBD2 (6 bases). The germline gives CDR1 SEHNR, CDR2 FQNEAQ (reference sequence). The CDR3 spans 15 residues. Trimming pared 5 bases from V and 4 bases from J, leaving 16 bases between. CDR3 amino acids: CASSLLGGTPDTQYF. The CDR3 coding sequence is TGTGCCAGCAGCCTGCTCGGAGGGACTCCAGATACGCAGTATTTT.

This clonotype was recorded a few times. This rearrangement joins TRBV12-3 or TRBV12-4 to TRBJ1-2; 10 bases map to TRBD1. This CDR3 is 16 amino acids long. After removal of 5 bases from V and 3 bases from J, the junction contained 9 bases not matched to a gene. The CDR3 loop is CASSPTKTGGHYGYTF. CDR3 nucleotide sequence: TGTGCCAGCAGTCCAACCAAGACAGGGGGCCACTATGGCTACACCTTC.

The genes are TRBV7-2 and TRBJ2-5, with 10 positions matching TRBD1. V lost 4 bases to trimming and J lost 7 bases; unmatched junction nucleotides: 12. Germline CDR1 is SGHTA and CDR2 is FQGNSA. This CDR3 comprises 16 residues. Written as DNA, the CDR3 is TGTGCCAGCAGCTCCCTTGGGGACAGGGGATTAGTGACCCAGTACTTC. Encoded protein: CASSSLGDRGLVTQYF.

The CDR3 loop reads CASSLGIGLDTQYF. The CDR3 DNA reads as TGTGCCAGCAGTTTGGGGATAGGGCTGGACACCCAGTACTTC. The genes are TRBV12-3 or TRBV12-4 and TRBJ2-5; D is undetermined. The V end was cut by 3 bases, the J end by 8 bases, with 16 bases between. This CDR3 contains 14 residues.

V gene TRBV13 combines with J gene TRBJ2-7; D perhaps matches TRBD1 (6 bases). Trimming left V 5 bases short and J 4 bases short, with 18 bases between. Germline values: CDR1 PRHDT, CDR2 FYEKMQ (reference sequence). The CDR3 has 15 amino acids. CDR3 bases: TGTGCCAGCAGCCCCCAAATAGGACAGTCATACGAGCAGTACTTC. Translating gives CASSPQIGQSYEQYF.

J is TRBJ1-1 and V is TRBV7-6; TRBD1 is a possible D gene (5 bases). The CDR3 is made up of 16 amino acids. Trimming took off 4 bases at V and 6 bases at J, with 21 bases between the two ends. The germline gives CDR1 SGHVS, CDR2 FNYEAQ. The CDR3 sequence is CASSSTTTGTLSEAFF. Written as DNA, the CDR3 is TGTGCCAGCAGCTCAACCACTACCGGGACCTTGTCTGAAGCTTTCTTT. The variable domain in full, with the rest retrieved from reference TRBV7-6 and TRBJ1-1, is GAGVSQSPRYKVTKRGQDVALRCDPISGHVSLYWYRQALGQGPEFLTYFNYEAQQDKSGLPNDRFSAERPEGSISTLTIQRTEQRDSAMYRCASSSTTTGTLSEAFFGQGTRLTVV.

This clonotype was seen a few times. V is TRBV15 and J is TRBJ1-1, with D unresolved. This CDR3 is built from 14 residues. V lost 5 bases and J lost 1, with 11 bases in between. Germline V gene lookup returns CDR1 LNHNV and CDR2 YYDKDF (reference sequence). This CDR3 is CATSLPFGNTEAFF. The CDR3 DNA reads as TGTGCCACCAGCTTGCCCTTCGGGAACACTGAAGCTTTCTTT.

This clonotype occurred a few times. The J gene is TRBJ2-5, the V gene TRBV7-6; D gene unclear. Germline loops: CDR1 SGHVS, CDR2 FNYEAQ. Trimming left V 2 bases short and J 1 base short, with 11 bases between. This CDR3 contains 15 residues. The chain's CDR3 is CASSLRSGLQETQYF. CDR3 nucleotide sequence: TGTGCCAGCAGCTTAAGATCGGGTCTCCAAGAGACCCAGTACTTC.

The table lists this clonotype with a few counts. The rearrangement joins TRBV15 to TRBJ2-1; 7 nucleotides line up with TRBD2. With 4 bases clipped from V and 6 bases from J, the junction kept 15 bases outside the gene matches. CDR3 length: 17 amino acids. Germline V CDR1 and CDR2: LNHNV, YYDKDF (reference sequence). The CDR3 loop is CATSITSANLLGNEQFF. CDR3 nucleotides: TGTGCCACCAGCATTACTAGCGCGAACCTCCTAGGCAATGAGCAGTTCTTC.

The CDR3 is CASSIQGLDTEAFF. CDR3 nucleotide sequence: TGCGCCAGCAGCATACAGGGGTTGGACACTGAAGCTTTCTTT. The chain is built from TRBV5-1 and TRBJ1-1, with 7 bases that match TRBD1. CDR3 length equals 14 residues. The J segment lost 3 bases and the V segment lost 4 bases, leaving 6 bases of the junction unmatched. Germline loops: CDR1 SGHRS, CDR2 YFSETQ.

This clonotype turned up a few times. The chain combines TRBV6-2 or TRBV6-3 with TRBJ1-1; D perhaps matches TRBD1 (6 bases). This CDR3 has 14 residues. V lost 10 bases to trimming and J lost 4 bases, with 19 bases between them. Germline V CDR1 and CDR2: MNHEY, SVGEGT. The CDR3 sequence is CATFNGGRITEAFF. DNA of the CDR3: TGTGCCACCTTTAACGGGGGGCGGATCACTGAAGCTTTCTTT.

This clonotype came up a few times. The chain uses TRBV4-1 and TRBJ2-7, with 7 bases lining up with TRBD1. The germline gives CDR1 MGHRA, CDR2 YSYEKL. Unmatched junction bases numbered 9, after V lost 7 bases and J lost 6 bases. This CDR3 has 13 amino acids. CDR3 sequence reads: CASIGTDPREQYF. In nucleotides, the CDR3 is TGCGCCAGCATAGGGACAGACCCCCGCGAGCAGTACTTC.

This chain uses TRBV12-3 or TRBV12-4 with TRBJ2-1, with 7 bases lining up with TRBD1. Unmatched junction bases numbered 10, after V lost 3 bases and J lost 8 bases. CDR3 length equals 15 residues. This CDR3 is CASSLPDRAIHEQFF. The DNA of the CDR3 is TGTGCCAGCAGTTTGCCAGACAGGGCCATACATGAGCAGTTCTTC.

The chain has TRBV7-2 and TRBJ1-6; TRBD1 might be the D (6 bases). The CDR3 is 15 amino acids. The V end was cut by 5 bases, the J end by 7 bases, with 15 bases between. CDR1 is SGHTA and CDR2 is FQGNSA in the germline V gene. The CDR3 protein is CASSVPRGYNSPLHF. Written as DNA, the CDR3 is TGTGCCAGCAGCGTCCCCAGGGGATACAATTCACCCCTCCACTTT.

The rearrangement joins TRBV7-9 to TRBJ1-1; 8 nucleotides match TRBD1. CDR3 length equals 14 residues. Germline CDR1 reads SEHNR; CDR2 reads FQNEAQ (reference sequence). Trimming removed 5 bases from V and 5 bases from J; junction bases left unmatched: 7. The CDR3 nucleotides are TGTGCCAGCAGCCCCTTACAGGGGGGAACTGAAGCTTTCTTT. Its protein product is CASSPLQGGTEAFF.

This clonotype was recorded once. The chain has TRBV28 and TRBJ1-6; D uncertain. Between the trimmed V and J ends, which lost 8 bases and 0 bases, there was a span of 8 bases. The V gene's germline CDR1 is MDHEN and CDR2 SYDVKM. This CDR3 is built from 14 residues. CDR3 nucleotide sequence: TGTGCCAGCTTGAGGCGCTCCTATAATTCACCCCTCCACTTT. This sequence encodes CASLRRSYNSPLHF.

To note about this clonotype: One end of the junction varies from germline; a read error may be responsible. CDR3 residues: CDSSYSDRVEGKLFF. The CDR3 region has the DNA TGTGACAGCAGTTACTCCGACCGAGTCGAAGGAAAACTGTTTTTT. This sequence joins TRBV6-2 or TRBV6-3 and TRBJ1-4; D gene unclear. Germline V CDR1 and CDR2: MNHEY, SVGEGT. The CDR3 contains 15 residues.

The chain recombines TRBV7-2 with TRBJ2-7; D ambiguous. Looked up from germline, CDR1 is SGHTA and CDR2 is FQGNSA. The length of the CDR3 is 15 residues. The V end lost 1 base, the J end lost 3 bases, and 13 bases lay between the germline ends. The CDR3 region is CASSLGGTENYEQYF. In nucleotides, the CDR3 is TGTGCCAGCAGCTTAGGAGGCACGGAGAACTACGAGCAGTACTTC.

V is TRBV28 and J is TRBJ1-2; D is ambiguous. V was pared by 7 bases and J by 6 bases, with 15 bases between. In germline, CDR1 is MDHEN, CDR2 SYDVKM. The CDR3 spans 13 residues. The CDR3 nucleotides are TGTGCCAGCAAGCCACCGGGTCTAGATGGCTACACCTTC. The encoded protein is CASKPPGLDGYTF.

The V and J genes are TRBV28 and TRBJ1-5; D remains ambiguous. With 6 bases removed from V and 6 bases from J, the gap between germline ends came to 15 bases. The CDR3 extends over 14 amino acids. CDR1 is MDHEN, CDR2 SYDVKM, per germline. The CDR3 DNA reads TGTGCCAGCAGCGCCGCCCCTGGGAGTCAGCCCCAGCATTTT. Protein product: CASSAAPGSQPQHF.

The rearrangement joins TRBV10-3 to TRBJ2-7; 8 positions match TRBD1. The CDR3 contains 13 residues. CDR1 ENHRY and CDR2 SYGVKD come from the germline V gene. V lost 5 bases and J lost 3; bases outside the gene matches: 3. The CDR3 here is CAISRQGSYEQYF. The CDR3 region has the DNA TGTGCCATCAGTCGACAGGGGAGCTACGAGCAGTACTTC.

This clonotype was seen a few times. The chain employs TRBV5-6 and TRBJ2-7; D is perhaps TRBD1 (5 bases). The ends were cut back, 4 bases at V and 2 bases at J, with 13 bases in the middle. CDR3 size: 14 residues. Germline CDR1 SGHDT, CDR2 YYEEEE. CDR3 coding DNA: TGTGCCAGCAGCAAACAGGTTTCGACCTACGAGCAGTACTTC. The encoded protein is CASSKQVSTYEQYF. Using reference TRBV5-6 and TRBJ2-7 for the parts outside the CDR3, the full variable domain is DAGVTQSPTHLIKTRGQQVTLRCSPKSGHDTVSWYQQALGQGPQFIFQYYEEEERQRGNFPDRFSGHQFPNYSSELNVNALLLGDSALYLCASSKQVSTYEQYFGPGTRLTVT.

The J gene is TRBJ1-2, the V gene TRBV29-1; TRBD1 agrees at 8 bases. This CDR3 contains 15 residues. With V trimmed by 7 bases and J by 0 bases, 10 bases remained unmatched. Germline V CDR1 and CDR2: SQVTM, ANQGSEA. The CDR3 nucleotides are TGCAGCGCCCCGACAGGGGAGAAGACTAACTATGGCTACACCTTC. Amino acids: CSAPTGEKTNYGYTF.

The V gene is TRBV28, the J gene TRBJ2-5, with 7 nucleotides matching TRBD2. V lost 1 base, J lost 2 bases, and 7 bases stayed unmatched. Germline assignment: CDR1 MDHEN and CDR2 SYDVKM. The CDR3 spans 16 residues. CDR3 coding DNA: TGTGCCAGCAGTTTATCTACCGGGGGGAGTCAAGAGACCCAGTACTTC. As protein: CASSLSTGGSQETQYF.

There are a few counts of this clonotype. The chain carries TRBV7-9 and TRBJ1-6; weak D call: TRBD1 (5 bases). Trimming cost V 5 bases and J 6 bases, with 14 bases left between them. The germline V gene encodes CDR1 SEHNR and CDR2 FQNEAQ (reference sequence). The CDR3 spans 15 residues. CDR3 coding DNA: TGTGCCAGCAGCGCCAACCGGGGCCGTAATTCACCCCTCCACTTT. This codes for CASSANRGRNSPLHF.

The chain combines TRBV7-6 with TRBJ1-4, with D possibly TRBD1 on 6 matching bases. The CDR3 length is 17 residues. Trimming shortened V by 0 bases and J by 4 bases, and 15 bases separated the two germline ends. The V gene's germline CDR1 is SGHVS and CDR2 FNYEAQ. CDR3 residues: CASSLASTGVHNEKLFF. The CDR3 DNA sequence: TGTGCCAGCAGCTTAGCTTCGACAGGAGTCCATAATGAAAAACTGTTTTTT.

V is TRBV20-1 and J is TRBJ2-7; 7 positions agree with TRBD1. Trimming cost V 0 bases and J 0 bases; bases outside gene matches: 8. The CDR3 loop spans 16 amino acids. Germline CDR1 and CDR2: DFQATT and SNEGSKA (reference sequence). The CDR3 coding sequence is TGCAGTGCTAGAGACGAACTCGGGACAGCCTCCTACGAGCAGTACTTC. This sequence encodes CSARDELGTASYEQYF.